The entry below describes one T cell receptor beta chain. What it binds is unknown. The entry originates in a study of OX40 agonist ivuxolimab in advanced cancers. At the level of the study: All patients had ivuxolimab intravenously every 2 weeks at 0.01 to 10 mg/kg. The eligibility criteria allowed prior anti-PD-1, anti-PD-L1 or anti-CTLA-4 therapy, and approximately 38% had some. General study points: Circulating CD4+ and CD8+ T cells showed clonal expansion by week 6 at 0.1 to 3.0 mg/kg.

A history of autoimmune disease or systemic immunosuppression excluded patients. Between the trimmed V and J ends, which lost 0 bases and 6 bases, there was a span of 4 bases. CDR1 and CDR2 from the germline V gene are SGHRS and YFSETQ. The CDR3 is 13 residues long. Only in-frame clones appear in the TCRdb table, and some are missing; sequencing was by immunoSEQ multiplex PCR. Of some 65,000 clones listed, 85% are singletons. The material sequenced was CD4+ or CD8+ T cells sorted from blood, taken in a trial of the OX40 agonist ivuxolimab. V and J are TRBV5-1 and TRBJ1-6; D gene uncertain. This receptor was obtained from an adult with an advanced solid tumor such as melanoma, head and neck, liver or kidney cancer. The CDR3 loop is CASSLEGNSPLHF. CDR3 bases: TGCGCCAGCAGCTTGGAGGGTAATTCACCCCTCCACTTT.